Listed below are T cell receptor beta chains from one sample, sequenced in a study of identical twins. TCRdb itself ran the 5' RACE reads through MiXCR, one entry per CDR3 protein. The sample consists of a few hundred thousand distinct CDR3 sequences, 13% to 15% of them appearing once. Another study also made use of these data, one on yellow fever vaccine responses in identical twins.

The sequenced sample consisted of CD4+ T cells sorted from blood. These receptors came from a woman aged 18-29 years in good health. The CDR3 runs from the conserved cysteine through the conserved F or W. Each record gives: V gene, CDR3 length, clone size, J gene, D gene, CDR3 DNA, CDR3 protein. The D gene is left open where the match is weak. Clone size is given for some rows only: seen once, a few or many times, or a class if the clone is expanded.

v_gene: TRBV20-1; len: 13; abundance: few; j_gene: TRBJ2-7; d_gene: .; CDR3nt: TGCAGTGCTAGAGCGATAGGGGGGGGCGAGCAGTACTTC; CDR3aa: CSARAIGGGEQYF
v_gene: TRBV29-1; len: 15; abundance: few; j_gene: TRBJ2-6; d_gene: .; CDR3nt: TGCAGCGTTGTTATTGGTAGCTCTGGGGCCAACGTCCTGACTTTC; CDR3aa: CSVVIGSSGANVLTF
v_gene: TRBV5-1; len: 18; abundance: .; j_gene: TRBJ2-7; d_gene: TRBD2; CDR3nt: TGCGCCAGCAGCTTGGTGAAGGCCACTAGCGGAGGTTCCTACGAGCAGTACTTC; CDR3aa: CASSLVKATSGGSYEQYF
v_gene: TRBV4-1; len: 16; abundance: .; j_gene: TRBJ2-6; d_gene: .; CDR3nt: TGCGCCAGCAGCCAGCCCAGACAGTCTGGGGCCAACGTCCTGACTTTC; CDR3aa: CASSQPRQSGANVLTF
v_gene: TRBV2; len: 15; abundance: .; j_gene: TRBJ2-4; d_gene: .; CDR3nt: TGTGCCAGCAGAGGCGGAGACAGCCAAGGAAACATTCAGTACTTC; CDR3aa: CASRGGDSQGNIQYF
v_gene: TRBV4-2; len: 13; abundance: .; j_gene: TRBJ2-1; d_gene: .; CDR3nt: TGTGCCAGCAGCCAACGGACGGCCAATGAGCAGTTCTTC; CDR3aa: CASSQRTANEQFF
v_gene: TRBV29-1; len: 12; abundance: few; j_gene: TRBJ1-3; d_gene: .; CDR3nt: TGCAGCGTTGAGAGCTCTGGAAACACCATATATTTT; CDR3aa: CSVESSGNTIYF
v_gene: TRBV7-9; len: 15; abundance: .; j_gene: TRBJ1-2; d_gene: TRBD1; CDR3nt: TGTGCCAGCAGCTTAGTCCCGGGACAGCTCAAAGGGTCCACCTTC; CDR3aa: CASSLVPGQLKGSTF
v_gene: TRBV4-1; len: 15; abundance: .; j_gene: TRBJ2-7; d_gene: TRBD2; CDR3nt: TGCGCCAGCAGCCAAGGACTAGCGCCCTCCTACGAGCAGTACTTC; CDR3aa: CASSQGLAPSYEQYF
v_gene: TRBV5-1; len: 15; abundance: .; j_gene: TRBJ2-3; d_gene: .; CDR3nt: TGCGCCAGCAGCCTCGGGACGGATACTAGGGGTACGCAGTATTTT; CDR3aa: CASSLGTDTRGTQYF
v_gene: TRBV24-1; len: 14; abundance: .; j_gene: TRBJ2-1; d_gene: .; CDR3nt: TGTGCCACCAGTGATGTCCGAGGGAGGGGGGAGCAGTTCTTC; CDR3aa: CATSDVRGRGEQFF
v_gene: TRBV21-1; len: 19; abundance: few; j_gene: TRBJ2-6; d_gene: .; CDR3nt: TGTGCCAGCAGCGCCCACCGGGACAGGGTGTCGCGGGGGGCCAACGTCCTGACTTTC; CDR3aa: CASSAHRDRVSRGANVLTF
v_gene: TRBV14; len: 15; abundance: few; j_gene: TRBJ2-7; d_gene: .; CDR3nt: TGTGCCAGCAGCCAAGCCGGTGGGGGCATGTACGAGCAGTACTTC; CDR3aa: CASSQAGGGMYEQYF
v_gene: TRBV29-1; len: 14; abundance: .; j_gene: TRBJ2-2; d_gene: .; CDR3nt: TGCAGCGTTGTAGGCCCCGCGAACACCGGGGAGCTGTTTTTT; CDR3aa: CSVVGPANTGELFF
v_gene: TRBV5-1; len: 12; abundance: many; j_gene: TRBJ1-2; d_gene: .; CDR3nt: TGCGCCAGCAGCTTGCAAGGGTATGGCTACACCTTC; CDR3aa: CASSLQGYGYTF
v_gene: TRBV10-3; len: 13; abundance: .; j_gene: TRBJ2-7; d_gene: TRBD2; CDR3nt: TGTGCCATCGCCGAGCGGGAGGGCAACGAGCAGTACTTC; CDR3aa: CAIAEREGNEQYF
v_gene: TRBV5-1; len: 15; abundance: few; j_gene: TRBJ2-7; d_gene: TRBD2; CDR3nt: TGCGCCAGCAGCCCCCAACCGGGAGGAGGAGGCGAGCAGTACTTC; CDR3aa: CASSPQPGGGGEQYF
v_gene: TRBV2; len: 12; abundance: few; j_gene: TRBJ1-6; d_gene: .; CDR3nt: TGTGCCAGCAGTGAAGAGATTTCACCCCTCCACTTT; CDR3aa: CASSEEISPLHF
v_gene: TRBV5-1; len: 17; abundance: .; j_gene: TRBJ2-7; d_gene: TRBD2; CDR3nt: TGCGCCAGCAGCTCAGTAGGAACTAGCGGGGTCCGAGGGGAGCAGTACTTC; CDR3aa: CASSSVGTSGVRGEQYF
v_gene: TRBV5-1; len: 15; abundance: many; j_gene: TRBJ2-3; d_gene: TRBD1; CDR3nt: TGCGCCAGCAGCCCCTCGGGACAGGCGACCGATACGCAGTATTTT; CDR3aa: CASSPSGQATDTQYF
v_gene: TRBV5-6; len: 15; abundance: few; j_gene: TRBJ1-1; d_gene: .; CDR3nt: TGTGCCAGCAGCTTGGGAGGCATCGATTACACTGAAGCTTTCTTT; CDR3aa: CASSLGGIDYTEAFF
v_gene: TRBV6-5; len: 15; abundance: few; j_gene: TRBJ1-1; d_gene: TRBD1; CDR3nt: TGTGCCAGCAGTTACCTGACAGGGGCAAGCACTGAAGCTTTCTTT; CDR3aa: CASSYLTGASTEAFF
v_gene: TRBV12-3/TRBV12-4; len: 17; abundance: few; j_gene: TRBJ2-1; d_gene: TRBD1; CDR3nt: TGTGCCAGCAGTTTAGCGAAGGGGGCGTTTCCCTACAATGAGCAGTTCTTC; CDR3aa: CASSLAKGAFPYNEQFF
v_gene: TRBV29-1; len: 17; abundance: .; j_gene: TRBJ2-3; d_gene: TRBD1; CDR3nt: TGCAGCCCCCTACGGGACAGGGGGGACGAGGGCACAGATACGCAGTATTTT; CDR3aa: CSPLRDRGDEGTDTQYF
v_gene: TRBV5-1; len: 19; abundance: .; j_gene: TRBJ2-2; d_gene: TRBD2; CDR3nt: TGCGCCAGCAGCTCTCTCTTTAGCGGGGGGCCCCCGAACACCGGGGAGCTGTTTTTT; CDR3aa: CASSSLFSGGPPNTGELFF
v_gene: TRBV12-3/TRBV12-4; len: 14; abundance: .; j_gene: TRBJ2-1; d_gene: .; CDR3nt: TGTGCCAGCATTGGGCAGTCATCCTACAATGAGCAGTTCTTC; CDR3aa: CASIGQSSYNEQFF